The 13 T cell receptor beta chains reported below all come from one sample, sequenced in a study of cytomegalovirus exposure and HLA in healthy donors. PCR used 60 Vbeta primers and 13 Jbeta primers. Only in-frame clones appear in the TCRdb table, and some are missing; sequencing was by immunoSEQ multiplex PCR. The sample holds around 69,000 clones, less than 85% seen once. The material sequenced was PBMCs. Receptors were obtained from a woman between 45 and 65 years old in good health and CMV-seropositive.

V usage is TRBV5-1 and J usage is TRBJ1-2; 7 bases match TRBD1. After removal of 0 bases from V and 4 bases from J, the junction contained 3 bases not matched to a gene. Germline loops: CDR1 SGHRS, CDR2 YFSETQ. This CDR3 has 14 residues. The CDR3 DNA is TGCGCCAGCAGCTTGGGACAGGGATCCTATGGCTACACCTTC. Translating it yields CASSLGQGSYGYTF.

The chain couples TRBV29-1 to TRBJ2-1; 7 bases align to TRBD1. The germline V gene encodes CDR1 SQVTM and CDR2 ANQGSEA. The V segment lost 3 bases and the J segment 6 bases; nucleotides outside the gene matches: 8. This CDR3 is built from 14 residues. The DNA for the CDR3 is TGCAGCGTTGATCGGGCAGGGGGACCCAATGAGCAGTTCTTC. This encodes CSVDRAGGPNEQFF.

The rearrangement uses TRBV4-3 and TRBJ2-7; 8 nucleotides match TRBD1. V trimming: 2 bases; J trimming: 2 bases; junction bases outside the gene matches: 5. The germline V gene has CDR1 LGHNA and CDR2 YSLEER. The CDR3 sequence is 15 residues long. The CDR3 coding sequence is TGCGCCAGCAGCCAAAACAGGGGGAACCCCTACGAGCAGTACTTC. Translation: CASSQNRGNPYEQYF.

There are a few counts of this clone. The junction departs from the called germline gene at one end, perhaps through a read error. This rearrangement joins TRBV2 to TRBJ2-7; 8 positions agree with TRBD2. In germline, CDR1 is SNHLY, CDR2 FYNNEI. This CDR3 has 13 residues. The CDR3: CASNAGGPYGQYF. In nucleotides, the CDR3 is TGTGCCAGCAACGCGGGGGGCCCTTACGGGCAGTACTTC.

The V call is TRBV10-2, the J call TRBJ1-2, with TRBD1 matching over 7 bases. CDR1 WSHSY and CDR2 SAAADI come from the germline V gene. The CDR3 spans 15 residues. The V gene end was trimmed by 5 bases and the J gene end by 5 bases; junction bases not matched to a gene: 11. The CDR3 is CASSPGQGENYGYTF. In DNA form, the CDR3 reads TGCGCCAGCAGTCCTGGGCAGGGGGAAAATTATGGCTACACCTTC.

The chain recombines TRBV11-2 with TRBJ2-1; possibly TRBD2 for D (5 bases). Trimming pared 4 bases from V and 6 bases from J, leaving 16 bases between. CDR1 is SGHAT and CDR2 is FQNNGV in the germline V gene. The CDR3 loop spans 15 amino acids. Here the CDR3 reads CASSSTVDGINEQFF. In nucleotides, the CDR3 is TGTGCCAGCAGCTCGACCGTGGACGGGATCAATGAGCAGTTCTTC.

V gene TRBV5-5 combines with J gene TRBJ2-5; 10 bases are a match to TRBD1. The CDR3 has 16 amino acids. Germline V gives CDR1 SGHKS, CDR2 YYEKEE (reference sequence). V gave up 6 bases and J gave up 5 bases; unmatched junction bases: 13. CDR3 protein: CASNGRGQGVGETQYF. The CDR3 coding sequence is TGTGCCAGCAACGGACGCGGACAGGGGGTTGGGGAGACCCAGTACTTC.

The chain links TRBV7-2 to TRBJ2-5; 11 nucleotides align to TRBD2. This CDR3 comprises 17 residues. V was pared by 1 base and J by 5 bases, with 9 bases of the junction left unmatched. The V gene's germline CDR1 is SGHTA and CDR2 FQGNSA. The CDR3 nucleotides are TGTGCCAGCAGCTTAGGTGGGACTAGCGGCCATGGGGAGACCCAGTACTTC. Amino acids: CASSLGGTSGHGETQYF.

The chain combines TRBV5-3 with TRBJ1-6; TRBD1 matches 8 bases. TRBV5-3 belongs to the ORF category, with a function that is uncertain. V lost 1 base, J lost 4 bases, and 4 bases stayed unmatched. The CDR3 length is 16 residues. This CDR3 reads CARSLSTGVYNSPLHF. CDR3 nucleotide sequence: TGTGCCAGAAGCTTGTCGACAGGGGTTTATAATTCACCCCTCCACTTT.

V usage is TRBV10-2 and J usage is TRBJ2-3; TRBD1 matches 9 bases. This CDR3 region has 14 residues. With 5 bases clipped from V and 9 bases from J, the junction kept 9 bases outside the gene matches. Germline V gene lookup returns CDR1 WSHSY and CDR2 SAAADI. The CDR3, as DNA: TGCGCCAGCAGTCCGGGACAGGGCTCAGGGACGCAGTATTTT. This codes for CASSPGQGSGTQYF.

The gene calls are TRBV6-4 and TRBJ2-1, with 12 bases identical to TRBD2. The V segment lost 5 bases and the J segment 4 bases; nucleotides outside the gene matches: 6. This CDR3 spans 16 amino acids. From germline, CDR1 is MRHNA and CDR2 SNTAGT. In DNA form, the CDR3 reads TGTGCCAGCAGTCAAAGGACTAGCGGGGTTTACAATGAGCAGTTCTTC. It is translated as CASSQRTSGVYNEQFF.

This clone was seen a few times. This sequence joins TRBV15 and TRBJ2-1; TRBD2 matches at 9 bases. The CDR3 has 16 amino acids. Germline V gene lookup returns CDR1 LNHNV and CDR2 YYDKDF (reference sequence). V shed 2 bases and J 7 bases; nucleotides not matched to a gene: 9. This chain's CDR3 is CATSRFDPAGGNEQFF. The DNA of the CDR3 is TGTGCCACCAGCAGATTTGATCCGGCGGGGGGGAATGAGCAGTTCTTC.

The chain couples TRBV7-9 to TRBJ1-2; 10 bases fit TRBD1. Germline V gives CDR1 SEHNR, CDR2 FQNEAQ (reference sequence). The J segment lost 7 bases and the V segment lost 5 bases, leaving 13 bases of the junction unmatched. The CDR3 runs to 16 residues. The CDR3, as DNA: TGTGCCAGCAGCCGTGACCCGGGACAGGGGAGGGGTGGCTACACCTTC. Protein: CASSRDPGQGRGGYTF.